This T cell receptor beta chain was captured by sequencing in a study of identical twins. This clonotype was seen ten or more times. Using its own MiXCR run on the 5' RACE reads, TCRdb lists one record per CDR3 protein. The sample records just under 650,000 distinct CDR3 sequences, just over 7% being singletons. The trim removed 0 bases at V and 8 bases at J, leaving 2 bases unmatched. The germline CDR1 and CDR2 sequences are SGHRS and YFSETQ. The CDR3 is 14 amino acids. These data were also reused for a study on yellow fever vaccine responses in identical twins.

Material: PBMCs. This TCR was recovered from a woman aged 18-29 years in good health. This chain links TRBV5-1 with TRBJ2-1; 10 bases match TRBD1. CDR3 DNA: TGCGCCAGCAGCTTGGGACAGGGGGCCTATGAGCAGTTCTTC. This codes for CASSLGQGAYEQFF.